Listed here is a single T cell receptor (beta chain). Antigen: not known. It was 5'RACE with constant-segment primers that produced the TCR alpha and TCR beta cDNA libraries, which carried sample barcodes and UMIs. TCRdb redid the calling of the 5' RACE reads with MiXCR, one entry per CDR3 protein. In the table there are about 400,000 distinct CDR3 sequences, about a quarter of which are singletons. This record belongs to a study of T-cell memory formation after mild COVID-19. Study-wide results and limits: CD4+ clones that contracted lay mainly in CM and EM; CD8+ ones lay in EMRA. Clones shrinking between day 15 and 85 showed a balanced CD4/CD8 split, and those that grew later tilted toward CD4+. Some responding clones appeared in pre-infection memory, suggesting cross-reactive memory joined.

Germline assignment: CDR1 SEHNR and CDR2 FQNEAQ (reference sequence). V was cut by 6 bases and J by 2 bases, with 15 bases left in between. The CDR3 has 15 amino acids. The chain combines TRBV7-9 with TRBJ2-3; D perhaps matches TRBD2 (5 bases). The sequence was collected from an adult woman who had mild COVID-19 (a few samples of this study predate the infection). Cell type and time point are not known. Source material: PBMCs or a T cell subset sorted from them (not recorded which). The CDR3 sequence is CASSFLEDFTDTQYF. DNA of the CDR3: TGTGCCAGCAGTTTTCTGGAGGACTTCACAGATACGCAGTATTTT.